Listed below are T cell receptor beta chains from one sample, sequenced in a study of response to subunit inactivated influenza vaccine. TCRdb re-called the RT-PCR reads through MiXCR, storing one row per CDR3 protein. The sample has around 190,000 distinct CDR3 sequences; about 15% are singletons. Sequencing used CD8+ T cells sorted from PBMCs, obtained roughly 5 days after vaccination. All receptors derive from a man aged 45 to 65 who received an inactivated influenza vaccine. The CDR3 runs from the conserved cysteine through the conserved F or W. D genes are given only for firm matches. Clone size appears in some rows only: once, few, many, or a class for an expanded clone.

J: TRBJ1-1
D: .
length: 13
V: TRBV6-2/TRBV6-3
size: .
CDR3: CASSYGGYFEAFF
DNA: TGTGCCAGCAGTTACGGGGGCTACTTTGAAGCTTTCTTT

J: TRBJ2-1
D: .
length: 14
V: TRBV7-2
size: .
CDR3: CASSSFSNYNEQFF
DNA: TGTGCCAGCAGCTCTTTTTCCAATTACAATGAGCAGTTCTTC

J: TRBJ2-3
D: .
length: 15
V: TRBV3-1
size: once
CDR3: CASTLRQGSMNTQYF
DNA: TGTGCCAGCACCTTACGTCAGGGTTCGATGAATACGCAGTATTTT

J: TRBJ2-5
D: .
length: 14
V: TRBV7-8
size: .
CDR3: CASSWGGPLETQYF
DNA: TGTGCCAGCAGCTGGGGGGGCCCTTTAGAGACCCAGTACTTC

J: TRBJ2-7
D: .
length: 13
V: TRBV18
size: .
CDR3: CASSPPGEYEQYF
DNA: TGTGCCAGCTCACCCCCAGGGGAATACGAGCAGTACTTC

J: TRBJ2-1
D: .
length: 17
V: TRBV4-3
size: .
CDR3: CASSQEGAEVGFYEQFF
DNA: TGCGCCAGCAGCCAAGAAGGGGCAGAAGTAGGTTTCTATGAGCAGTTCTTC

J: TRBJ1-2
D: .
length: 12
V: TRBV5-6
size: .
CDR3: CASTSALGGYTF
DNA: TGTGCCAGCACCTCCGCCCTGGGTGGCTACACCTTC

J: TRBJ2-3
D: .
length: 15
V: TRBV6-2/TRBV6-3
size: .
CDR3: CASSYGGTDTDTQYF
DNA: TGTGCCAGCAGTTACGGAGGGACAGACACAGATACGCAGTATTTT

J: TRBJ2-7
D: TRBD1
length: 16
V: TRBV7-2
size: few
CDR3: CASSSPDRLPSYEQYF
DNA: TGTGCCAGCAGCTCTCCGGACAGGTTACCCTCCTACGAGCAGTACTTC

J: TRBJ2-5
D: TRBD2
length: 16
V: TRBV4-3
size: .
CDR3: CASSPGTSEYQETQYF
DNA: TGCGCCAGCAGCCCGGGGACTAGCGAGTACCAAGAGACCCAGTACTTC

J: TRBJ1-1
D: TRBD1
length: 14
V: TRBV4-1
size: many
CDR3: CASSPGQRDTEAFF
DNA: TGCGCCAGCAGCCCGGGACAGAGGGACACTGAAGCTTTCTTT

J: TRBJ2-7
D: .
length: 15
V: TRBV6-2/TRBV6-3
size: many
CDR3: CASSYLGPITYEQYF
DNA: TGTGCCAGCAGTTACCTGGGACCGATAACCTACGAGCAGTACTTC

J: TRBJ2-3
D: TRBD2
length: 16
V: TRBV27
size: few
CDR3: CASSFSTSGLGDTQYF
DNA: TGTGCCAGCAGTTTTTCGACTAGCGGACTCGGAGATACGCAGTATTTT

J: TRBJ1-2
D: .
length: 12
V: TRBV20-1
size: many
CDR3: CSAKVDHYGYTF
DNA: TGCAGTGCTAAAGTGGACCATTATGGCTACACCTTC

J: TRBJ2-7
D: TRBD1
length: 13
V: TRBV5-1
size: .
CDR3: CASSMDRAYEQYF
DNA: TGCGCCAGCAGCATGGACAGGGCCTACGAGCAGTACTTC

J: TRBJ2-7
D: .
length: 14
V: TRBV12-3/TRBV12-4
size: many
CDR3: CASSSTLSSYEQYF
DNA: TGTGCCAGCAGTTCGACACTTAGCTCCTACGAGCAGTACTTC

J: TRBJ2-1
D: TRBD2
length: 16
V: TRBV5-1
size: few
CDR3: CASSWAGGMSYNEQFF
DNA: TGCGCCAGCAGCTGGGCGGGGGGTATGTCCTACAATGAGCAGTTCTTC

J: TRBJ2-7
D: .
length: 14
V: TRBV28
size: few
CDR3: CASSLGQRHYEQYF
DNA: TGTGCCAGCAGTCTTGGCCAGAGACACTACGAGCAGTACTTC

J: TRBJ2-1
D: TRBD2
length: 18
V: TRBV4-2
size: few
CDR3: CASSQDILAGGPGNEQFF
DNA: TGTGCCAGCAGCCAAGATATCCTAGCGGGAGGGCCTGGCAATGAGCAGTTCTTC

J: TRBJ2-5
D: .
length: 14
V: TRBV6-2/TRBV6-3
size: .
CDR3: CASSYVSKTETQYF
DNA: TGTGCCAGCAGTTACGTTTCGAAAACGGAGACCCAGTACTTC

J: TRBJ2-1
D: .
length: 13
V: TRBV12-3/TRBV12-4
size: few
CDR3: CASSLLLGNEQFF
DNA: TGTGCCAGCAGTTTACTTTTGGGCAATGAGCAGTTCTTC

J: TRBJ2-5
D: .
length: 16
V: TRBV3-1
size: .
CDR3: CASSQVWGDDQETQYF
DNA: TGTGCCAGCAGCCAAGTTTGGGGGGACGATCAAGAGACCCAGTACTTC

J: TRBJ2-3
D: TRBD1
length: 17
V: TRBV5-1
size: few
CDR3: CASSPKTGPFSTDTQYF
DNA: TGCGCCAGCAGCCCGAAGACAGGGCCCTTTAGCACAGATACGCAGTATTTT

J: TRBJ1-5
D: TRBD1
length: 15
V: TRBV3-1
size: .
CDR3: CASSQGQGDHQPQHF
DNA: TGTGCCAGCAGCCAAGGACAGGGGGACCATCAGCCCCAGCATTTT

J: TRBJ2-7
D: TRBD1
length: 15
V: TRBV7-9
size: .
CDR3: CASSPWDSFSYEQYF
DNA: TGTGCCAGCAGCCCCTGGGACAGTTTTTCCTACGAGCAGTACTTC

J: TRBJ2-3
D: .
length: 14
V: TRBV24-1
size: .
CDR3: CATSDSGSTDTQYF
DNA: TGTGCCACCAGTGATAGCGGGAGCACAGATACGCAGTATTTT

J: TRBJ2-1
D: .
length: 18
V: TRBV7-2
size: .
CDR3: CASSSTPSGRLALGEQFF
DNA: TGTGCCAGCAGCTCTACGCCCTCGGGTCGCCTTGCTCTAGGGGAGCAGTTCTTC

J: TRBJ2-3
D: .
length: 14
V: TRBV5-6
size: few
CDR3: CASSSDQGLDTQYF
DNA: TGTGCCAGCAGCTCGGACCAGGGGTTAGATACGCAGTATTTT

J: TRBJ2-7
D: TRBD1
length: 18
V: TRBV15
size: few
CDR3: CATSIVGVRQGLSYEQYF
DNA: TGTGCCACCAGCATAGTGGGGGTAAGACAGGGGCTCTCCTACGAGCAGTACTTC

J: TRBJ2-5
D: .
length: 13
V: TRBV28
size: .
CDR3: CASSLIGQETQYF
DNA: TGTGCCAGCAGTTTAATAGGACAAGAGACCCAGTACTTC

J: TRBJ2-1
D: .
length: 15
V: TRBV20-1
size: few
CDR3: CSARDGGGPSSEQFF
DNA: TGCAGTGCTAGAGATGGGGGGGGGCCCTCAAGTGAGCAGTTCTTC

J: TRBJ1-1
D: .
length: 15
V: TRBV4-1
size: .
CDR3: CASSQGKLMNTEAFF
DNA: TGCGCCAGCAGCCAAGGTAAACTCATGAACACTGAAGCTTTCTTT

J: TRBJ1-1
D: .
length: 13
V: TRBV20-1
size: few
CDR3: CSARDGSNTEAFF
DNA: TGCAGTGCTAGAGATGGAAGTAACACTGAAGCTTTCTTT

J: TRBJ2-5
D: TRBD1
length: 14
V: TRBV7-9
size: .
CDR3: CASSLVTGDETQYF
DNA: TGTGCCAGCAGCTTAGTCACAGGGGATGAGACCCAGTACTTC

J: TRBJ1-2
D: TRBD1
length: 13
V: TRBV7-2
size: .
CDR3: CASSRQGAEGYTF
DNA: TGTGCCAGCAGCCGACAGGGGGCAGAAGGCTACACCTTC

J: TRBJ2-3
D: TRBD1
length: 17
V: TRBV9
size: few
CDR3: CASRPLPGTGHTDTQYF
DNA: TGTGCCAGCAGGCCCTTACCCGGGACAGGACACACAGATACGCAGTATTTT

J: TRBJ1-1
D: .
length: 16
V: TRBV12-3/TRBV12-4
size: few
CDR3: CASIRLGEGGNTEAFF
DNA: TGTGCCAGCATCCGGCTGGGGGAAGGGGGTAACACTGAAGCTTTCTTT

J: TRBJ2-2
D: TRBD2
length: 14
V: TRBV7-2
size: many
CDR3: CASSLASGTGELFF
DNA: TGTGCCAGCAGCTTGGCTAGCGGCACCGGGGAGCTGTTTTTT

J: TRBJ2-7
D: .
length: 12
V: TRBV2
size: few
CDR3: CASNEPPYEQYF
DNA: TGTGCCAGCAACGAACCGCCCTACGAGCAGTACTTC

J: TRBJ2-1
D: TRBD1
length: 15
V: TRBV25-1
size: .
CDR3: CASSGQGRHYNEQFF
DNA: TGTGCCAGCAGTGGACAGGGACGCCACTACAATGAGCAGTTCTTC

J: TRBJ1-2
D: TRBD1
length: 15
V: TRBV12-3/TRBV12-4
size: .
CDR3: CASSFGQVHLYGYTF
DNA: TGTGCCAGCAGCTTTGGACAGGTCCACCTCTATGGCTACACCTTC

J: TRBJ2-1
D: .
length: 15
V: TRBV12-3/TRBV12-4
size: .
CDR3: CASSTKAASYNEQFF
DNA: TGTGCCAGCAGCACAAAAGCGGCCTCCTACAATGAGCAGTTCTTC

J: TRBJ2-7
D: TRBD2
length: 14
V: TRBV7-9
size: .
CDR3: CASSWTSGSYEQYF
DNA: TGTGCCAGCAGCTGGACTAGCGGGTCCTACGAGCAGTACTTC

J: TRBJ1-1
D: TRBD1
length: 16
V: TRBV9
size: .
CDR3: CASSVGGGTGATEAFF
DNA: TGTGCCAGCAGCGTAGGAGGCGGGACAGGGGCGACTGAAGCTTTCTTT

J: TRBJ2-3
D: TRBD1
length: 16
V: TRBV4-1
size: few
CDR3: CASSQAGTGLTDTQYF
DNA: TGCGCCAGCAGCCAAGCCGGGACAGGACTCACAGATACGCAGTATTTT

J: TRBJ2-2
D: .
length: 15
V: TRBV28
size: .
CDR3: CASSGQTSNTGELFF
DNA: TGTGCCAGCAGTGGACAGACCTCGAACACCGGGGAGCTGTTTTTT

J: TRBJ2-1
D: TRBD2
length: 15
V: TRBV2
size: many
CDR3: CASSELRTSYNEQFF
DNA: TGTGCCAGCAGTGAATTAAGGACTAGTTACAATGAGCAGTTCTTC

J: TRBJ2-3
D: .
length: 16
V: TRBV13
size: few
CDR3: CASSLGRDPAGDTQYF
DNA: TGTGCCAGCAGCTTAGGCCGGGACCCTGCCGGAGATACGCAGTATTTT

J: TRBJ2-6
D: .
length: 15
V: TRBV4-3
size: few
CDR3: CASSQESFGANVLTF
DNA: TGCGCCAGCAGCCAAGAGTCCTTTGGGGCCAACGTCCTGACTTTC

J: TRBJ2-7
D: .
length: 14
V: TRBV20-1
size: .
CDR3: CSARDGQRRYEQYF
DNA: TGCAGTGCTAGAGATGGACAGCGGCGGTACGAGCAGTACTTC

J: TRBJ1-1
D: .
length: 13
V: TRBV4-3
size: .
CDR3: CASSQGPNTEAFF
DNA: TGCGCCAGCAGCCAAGGACCCAACACTGAAGCTTTCTTT

J: TRBJ2-7
D: .
length: 14
V: TRBV20-1
size: .
CDR3: CSALSETGVHEQYF
DNA: TGCAGTGCTTTAAGCGAAACAGGTGTCCACGAGCAGTACTTC

J: TRBJ1-1
D: .
length: 13
V: TRBV14
size: .
CDR3: CASSQYYGEGAFF
DNA: TGTGCCAGCAGCCAGTATTATGGGGAGGGAGCTTTCTTT

J: TRBJ1-4
D: .
length: 13
V: TRBV6-2/TRBV6-3
size: many
CDR3: CASSYYRNEKLFF
DNA: TGTGCCAGCAGTTACTACAGGAATGAAAAACTGTTTTTT

J: TRBJ2-7
D: .
length: 15
V: TRBV12-3/TRBV12-4
size: .
CDR3: CASSATGSSVYEQYF
DNA: TGTGCCAGCAGTGCCACCGGGTCGTCAGTCTACGAGCAGTACTTC